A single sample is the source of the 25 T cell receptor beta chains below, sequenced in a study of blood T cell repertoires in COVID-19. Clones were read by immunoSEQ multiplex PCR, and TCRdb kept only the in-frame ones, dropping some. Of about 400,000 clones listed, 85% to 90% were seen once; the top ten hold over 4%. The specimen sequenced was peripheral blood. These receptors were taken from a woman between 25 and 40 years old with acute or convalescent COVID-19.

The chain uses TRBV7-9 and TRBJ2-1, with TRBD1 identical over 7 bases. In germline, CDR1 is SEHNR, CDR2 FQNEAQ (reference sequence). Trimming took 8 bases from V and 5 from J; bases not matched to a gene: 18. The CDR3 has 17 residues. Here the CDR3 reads CASETGANTPTHNEQFF. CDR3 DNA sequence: TGTGCCAGCGAAACAGGGGCCAACACCCCGACCCACAATGAGCAGTTCTTC.

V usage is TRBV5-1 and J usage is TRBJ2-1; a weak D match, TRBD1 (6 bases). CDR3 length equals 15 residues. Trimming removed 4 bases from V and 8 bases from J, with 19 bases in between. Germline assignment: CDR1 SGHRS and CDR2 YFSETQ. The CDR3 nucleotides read TGCGCCAGCAGCCCGGATGGAAGGGGGTCCTATGAGCAGTTCTTC. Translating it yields CASSPDGRGSYEQFF.

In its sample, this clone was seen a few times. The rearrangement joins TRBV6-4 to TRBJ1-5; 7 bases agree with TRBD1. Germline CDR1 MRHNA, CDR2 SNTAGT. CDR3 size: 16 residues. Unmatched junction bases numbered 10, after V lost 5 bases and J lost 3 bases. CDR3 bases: TGTGCCAGCAGTCGACAGGGAGGAACAGCCAATCAGCCCCAGCATTTT. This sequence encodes CASSRQGGTANQPQHF.

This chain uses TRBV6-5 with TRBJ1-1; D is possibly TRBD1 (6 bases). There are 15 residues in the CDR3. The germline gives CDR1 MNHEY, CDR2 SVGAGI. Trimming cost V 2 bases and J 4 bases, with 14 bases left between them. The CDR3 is CASSYKNRVSTEAFF. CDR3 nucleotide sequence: TGTGCCAGCAGTTACAAAAACAGGGTATCCACTGAAGCTTTCTTT.

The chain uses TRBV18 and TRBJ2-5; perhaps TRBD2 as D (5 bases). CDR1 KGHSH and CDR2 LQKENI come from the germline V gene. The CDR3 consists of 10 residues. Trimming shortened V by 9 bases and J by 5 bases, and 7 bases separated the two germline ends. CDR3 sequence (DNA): TGTGCCAGACGAGGGGAGACCCAGTACTTC. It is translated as CARRGETQYF.

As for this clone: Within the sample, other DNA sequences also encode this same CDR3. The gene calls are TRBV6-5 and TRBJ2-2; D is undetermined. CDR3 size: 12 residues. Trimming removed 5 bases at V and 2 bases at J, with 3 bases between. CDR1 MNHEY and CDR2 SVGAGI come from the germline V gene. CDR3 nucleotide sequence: TGTGCCAGCAGTCCTAACACCGGGGAGCTGTTTTTT. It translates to CASSPNTGELFF.

The CDR3 DNA reads as TGCGCCAGCAGCTTGGTCGGGGGAAACATTCAGTACTTC. Amino acids: CASSLVGGNIQYF. V gene TRBV5-1 combines with J gene TRBJ2-4; D possibly corresponds to TRBD2 (6 bases). V dropped 0 bases and J dropped 6 bases, with 7 bases sitting between them. This CDR3 is built from 13 residues. Per germline, CDR1 SGHRS and CDR2 YFSETQ.

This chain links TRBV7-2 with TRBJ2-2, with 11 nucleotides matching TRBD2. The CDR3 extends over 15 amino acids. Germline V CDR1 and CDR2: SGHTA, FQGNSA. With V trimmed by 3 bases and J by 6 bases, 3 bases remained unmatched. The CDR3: CASSFRTSGSGELFF. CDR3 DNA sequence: TGTGCCAGCAGCTTCCGGACTAGCGGGTCCGGGGAGCTGTTTTTT.

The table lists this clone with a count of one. CDR3 sequence reads: CASSQGQGARGTEAFF. For the CDR3, the DNA is TGCGCCAGCAGCCAGGGACAGGGGGCGCGTGGCACTGAAGCTTTCTTT. The genes are TRBV5-1 and TRBJ1-1, with 12 bases aligning to TRBD1. V lost 4 bases, J lost 4 bases, and 8 bases stayed unmatched. This CDR3 is built from 16 residues. Looked up from germline, CDR1 is SGHRS and CDR2 is YFSETQ.

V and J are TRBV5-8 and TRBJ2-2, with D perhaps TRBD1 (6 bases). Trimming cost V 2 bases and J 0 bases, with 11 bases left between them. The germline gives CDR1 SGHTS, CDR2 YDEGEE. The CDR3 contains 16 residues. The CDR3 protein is CASSFGQISNTGELFF. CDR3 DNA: TGTGCCAGCAGCTTCGGACAGATTTCGAACACCGGGGAGCTGTTTTTT.

The CDR3 loop reads CASKGDSYEQYF. CDR3 bases: TGTGCCAGCAAGGGGGACAGCTACGAGCAGTACTTC. The chain joins TRBV3-1 (or the pseudogene TRBV3-2) to TRBJ2-7; 7 bases are shared with TRBD1. With V trimmed by 7 bases and J by 3 bases, 3 bases remained unmatched. The V gene's germline CDR1 is LGHDT and CDR2 YNNKEL (reference sequence). The CDR3 runs to 12 residues.

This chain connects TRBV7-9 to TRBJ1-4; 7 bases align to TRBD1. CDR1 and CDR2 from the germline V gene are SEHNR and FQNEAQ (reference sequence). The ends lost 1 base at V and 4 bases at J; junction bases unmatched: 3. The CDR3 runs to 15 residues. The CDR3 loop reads CASSLGGGINEKLFF. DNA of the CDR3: TGTGCCAGCAGCTTAGGAGGGGGCATTAATGAAAAACTGTTTTTT.

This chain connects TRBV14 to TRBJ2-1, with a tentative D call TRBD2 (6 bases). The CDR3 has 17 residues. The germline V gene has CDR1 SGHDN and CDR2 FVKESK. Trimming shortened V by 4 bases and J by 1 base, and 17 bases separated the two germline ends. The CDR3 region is CASSPRGAGWSYNEQFF. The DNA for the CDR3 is TGTGCCAGCAGCCCAAGAGGGGCGGGGTGGTCCTACAATGAGCAGTTCTTC. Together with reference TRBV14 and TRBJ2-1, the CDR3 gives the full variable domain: EAGVTQFPSHSVIEKGQTVTLRCDPISGHDNLYWYRRVMGKEIKFLLHFVKESKQDESGMPNNRFLAERTGGTYSTLKVQPAELEDSGVYFCASSPRGAGWSYNEQFFGPGTRLTVL.

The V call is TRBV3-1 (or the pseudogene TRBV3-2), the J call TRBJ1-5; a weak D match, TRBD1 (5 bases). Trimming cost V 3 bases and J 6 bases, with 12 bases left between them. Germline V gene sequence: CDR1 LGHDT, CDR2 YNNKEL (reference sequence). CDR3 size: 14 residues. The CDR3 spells CASSQGGWGQPQHF. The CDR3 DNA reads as TGTGCCAGCAGCCAGGGGGGATGGGGTCAGCCCCAGCATTTT.

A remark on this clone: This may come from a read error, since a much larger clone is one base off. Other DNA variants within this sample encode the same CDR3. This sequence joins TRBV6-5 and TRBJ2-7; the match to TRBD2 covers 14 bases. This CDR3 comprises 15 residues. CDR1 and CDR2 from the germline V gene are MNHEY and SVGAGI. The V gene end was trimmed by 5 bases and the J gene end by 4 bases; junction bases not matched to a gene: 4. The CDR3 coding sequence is TGTGCCAGCAGTCCCTGGACTAGCGGGGGGTACGAGCAGTACTTC. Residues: CASSPWTSGGYEQYF.

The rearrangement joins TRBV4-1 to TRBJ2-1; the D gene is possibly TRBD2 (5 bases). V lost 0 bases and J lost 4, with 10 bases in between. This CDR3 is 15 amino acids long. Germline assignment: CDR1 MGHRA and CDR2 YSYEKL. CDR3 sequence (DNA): TGCGCCAGCAGCCAAGAGTTGAGCGGATACAATGAGCAGTTCTTC. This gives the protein CASSQELSGYNEQFF.

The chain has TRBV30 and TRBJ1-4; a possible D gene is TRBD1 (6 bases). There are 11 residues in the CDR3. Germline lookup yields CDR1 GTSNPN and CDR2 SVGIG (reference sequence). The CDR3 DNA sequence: TGTGCATGTGCAACCGAGGGGGAACTGTTTTTT. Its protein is CACATEGELFF.

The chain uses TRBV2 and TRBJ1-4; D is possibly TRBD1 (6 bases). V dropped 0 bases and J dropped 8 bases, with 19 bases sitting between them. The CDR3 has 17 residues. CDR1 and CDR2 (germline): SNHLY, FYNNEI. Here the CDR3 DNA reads TGTGCCAGCAGTGAAGCGTCGGGGTCGCAGGGGCGCGAAAAACTGTTTTTT. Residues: CASSEASGSQGREKLFF. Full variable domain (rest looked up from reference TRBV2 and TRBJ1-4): EPEVTQTPSHQVTQMGQEVILRCVPISNHLYFYWYRQILGQKVEFLVSFYNNEISEKSEIFDDQFSVERPDGSNFTLKIRSTKLEDSAMYFCASSEASGSQGREKLFFGSGTQLSVL.

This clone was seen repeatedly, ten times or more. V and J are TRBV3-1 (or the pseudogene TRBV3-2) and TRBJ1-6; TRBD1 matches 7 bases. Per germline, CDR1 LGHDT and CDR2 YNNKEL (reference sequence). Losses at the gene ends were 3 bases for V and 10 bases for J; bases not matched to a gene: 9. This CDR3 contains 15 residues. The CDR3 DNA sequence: TGTGCCAGCAGCCATTCCCACAGGGGAGGCTCACCCCTCCACTTT. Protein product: CASSHSHRGGSPLHF.

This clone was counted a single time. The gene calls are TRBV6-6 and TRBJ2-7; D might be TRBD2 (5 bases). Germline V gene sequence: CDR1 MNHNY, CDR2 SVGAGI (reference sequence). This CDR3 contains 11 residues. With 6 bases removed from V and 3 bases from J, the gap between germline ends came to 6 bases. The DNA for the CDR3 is TGTGCCAGCAGGGCGGGCTACGAGCAGTACTTC. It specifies CASRAGYEQYF.

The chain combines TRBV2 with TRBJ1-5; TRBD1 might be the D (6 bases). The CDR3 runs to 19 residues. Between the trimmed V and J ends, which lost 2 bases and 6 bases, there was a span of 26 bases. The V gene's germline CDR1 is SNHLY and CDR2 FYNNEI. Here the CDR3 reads CASSERPFGQFKVVQPQHF. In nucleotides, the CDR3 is TGTGCCAGCAGTGAAAGGCCCTTCGGACAGTTTAAGGTGGTTCAGCCCCAGCATTTT.

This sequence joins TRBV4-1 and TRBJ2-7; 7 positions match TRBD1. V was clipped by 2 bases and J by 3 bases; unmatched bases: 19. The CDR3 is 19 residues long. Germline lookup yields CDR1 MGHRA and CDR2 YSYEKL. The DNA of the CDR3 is TGCGCCAGCAGCCAATACTCTACAGGGGAGAGTACGAGAGTCTACGAGCAGTACTTC. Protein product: CASSQYSTGESTRVYEQYF.

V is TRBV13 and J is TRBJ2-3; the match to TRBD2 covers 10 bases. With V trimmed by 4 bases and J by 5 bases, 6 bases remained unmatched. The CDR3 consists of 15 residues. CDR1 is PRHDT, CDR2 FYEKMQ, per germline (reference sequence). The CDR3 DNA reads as TGTGCCAGCAGCTCAGCGGGGGGGCTGATAGATACGCAGTATTTT. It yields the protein CASSSAGGLIDTQYF. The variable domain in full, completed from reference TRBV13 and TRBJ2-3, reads AAGVIQSPRHLIKEKRETATLKCYPIPRHDTVYWYQQGPGQDPQFLISFYEKMQSDKGSIPDRFSAQQFSDYHSELNMSSLELGDSALYFCASSSAGGLIDTQYFGPGTRLTVL.

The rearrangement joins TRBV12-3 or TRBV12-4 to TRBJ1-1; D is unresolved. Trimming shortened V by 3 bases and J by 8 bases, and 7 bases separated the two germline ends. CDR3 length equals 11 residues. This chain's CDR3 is CASSFSGEAFF. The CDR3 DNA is TGTGCCAGCAGTTTTTCCGGGGAAGCTTTCTTT.

CDR3 in amino acids: CASSYSQGPHGNTIYF. The CDR3 nucleotides read TGTGCCAGCAGTTACTCCCAGGGGCCACATGGAAACACCATATATTTT. The chain combines TRBV6-6 with TRBJ1-3; maybe TRBD1 (6 bases). V gave up 0 bases and J gave up 3 bases, with 12 bases separating them. This CDR3 has 16 amino acids. Looked up from germline, CDR1 is MNHNY and CDR2 is SVGAGI (reference sequence).